This T cell receptor beta chain was profiled in a study of cytomegalovirus exposure and HLA in healthy donors. General study results and limits: Earlier findings revealed that most TCR beta V segments proved productive either about 87% or about 30% of the time. As was reported, the classifier diagnosed cytomegalovirus status with high specificity and sensitivity. The records held CMV serostatus as the only immune exposure information.

Amplification used 60 Vbeta primers and 13 Jbeta primers. The data were produced by immunoSEQ multiplex PCR, yet TCRdb's version contains in-frame clones alone and is incomplete. The sample carries around 110,000 clones, 9% to 10% recorded once. V lost 4 bases to trimming and J lost 7 bases; unmatched junction nucleotides: 9. CDR3 length equals 14 residues. The germline V gene encodes CDR1 SGHDN and CDR2 FVKESK. A few counts support this clone. The antigen remains unidentified. The receptor comes from a young man in good health and CMV-seronegative. The chain employs TRBV14 and TRBJ1-2; 7 nucleotides line up with TRBD1. The specimen sequenced was PBMCs. In DNA form, the CDR3 reads TGTGCCAGCAGCCGAGAGACAGGGCTTTTTGGCTACACCTTC. This sequence encodes CASSRETGLFGYTF.